A single sample gave rise to the 22 T cell receptor beta chains below, sequenced in a study of long-term antiretroviral therapy in people with HIV. An immunoSEQ assay, version v3.0, was performed at survey level. Assay used: immunoSEQ multiplex PCR; TCRdb lists only in-frame clones, some missing. The sample lists about 22,000 clones, about 82% occurring once. This specimen was unsorted PBMCs, taken 1.6 years after starting antiretroviral therapy. These receptors all stem from a man aged 40-55 years with HIV.

The chain joins TRBV27 to TRBJ2-7; D perhaps matches TRBD2 (5 bases). From germline, CDR1 is MNHEY and CDR2 SMNVEV (reference sequence). This CDR3 has 14 amino acids. V lost 1 base and J lost 2, with 9 bases in between. CDR3 protein: CASSLFGDAYEQYF. CDR3 coding DNA: TGTGCCAGCAGTTTATTCGGGGATGCCTACGAGCAGTACTTC.

The chain combines TRBV7-9 with TRBJ2-1; TRBD2 agrees at 14 bases. V dropped 5 bases and J dropped 1; count of bases not matched to a gene: 7. The germline gives CDR1 SEHNR, CDR2 FQNEAQ (reference sequence). The CDR3 length is 18 residues. The CDR3 DNA follows: TGTGCCAGCAGCCCTTCCGGGACTAGCGGGGGATCCTACAATGAGCAGTTCTTC. Its protein is CASSPSGTSGGSYNEQFF.

V is TRBV4-1 and J is TRBJ1-1, with D perhaps matching TRBD1 (5 bases). In germline, CDR1 is MGHRA, CDR2 YSYEKL. With 2 bases removed from V and 11 bases from J, the gap between germline ends came to 15 bases. The CDR3 is 13 amino acids. The chain's CDR3 is CASSQSGPGGAFF. In nucleotides, the CDR3 is TGCGCCAGCAGCCAATCGGGACCTGGAGGGGCTTTCTTT.

This chain links TRBV7-9 with TRBJ2-3; D gene unclear. The V and J ends lost 2 bases and 0 bases respectively, with 6 bases between them. Germline V gene data show CDR1 as SEHNR and CDR2 as FQNEAQ (reference sequence). This CDR3 has 14 residues. CDR3 DNA: TGTGCCAGCAGCTTACACCCTAGCACAGATACGCAGTATTTT. Translating gives CASSLHPSTDTQYF.

The chain recombines TRBV7-8 with TRBJ2-7, with D hard to call. Trimming left V 1 base short and J 0 bases short, with 4 bases between. CDR1 is SGHVS, CDR2 FQNEAQ, per germline. This CDR3 comprises 13 residues. CDR3 protein: CASSLDSSYEQYF. Written as DNA, the CDR3 is TGTGCCAGCAGCTTAGACAGCTCCTACGAGCAGTACTTC. Variable domain in full (rest from reference TRBV7-8 and TRBJ2-7): GAGVSQSPRYKVAKRGQDVALRCDPISGHVSLFWYQQALGQGPEFLTYFQNEAQLDKSGLPSDRFFAERPEGSVSTLKIQRTQQEDSAVYLCASSLDSSYEQYFGPGTRLTVT.

The rearrangement links TRBV13 to TRBJ2-7; D ambiguous. CDR3 length equals 14 residues. V lost 5 bases, J lost 4 bases, and 15 bases lay in between. Per the germline V gene, CDR1 is PRHDT and CDR2 is FYEKMQ (reference sequence). The CDR3 sequence: CASSPQGFIYEQYF. The CDR3 coding sequence is TGTGCCAGCAGCCCCCAAGGGTTTATTTACGAGCAGTACTTC. Looking up the rest from reference TRBV13 and TRBJ2-7 gives the full variable domain: AAGVIQSPRHLIKEKRETATLKCYPIPRHDTVYWYQQGPGQDPQFLISFYEKMQSDKGSIPDRFSAQQFSDYHSELNMSSLELGDSALYFCASSPQGFIYEQYFGPGTRLTVT.

The chain has TRBV30 and TRBJ2-7; no firm D call. CDR1 is GTSNPN and CDR2 is SVGIG in the germline V gene (reference sequence). Trimming took off 0 bases at V and 4 bases at J, with 7 bases between the two ends. The CDR3 is made up of 12 amino acids. The CDR3 region is CAWSVGMYEQYF. CDR3 bases: TGTGCCTGGAGTGTAGGGATGTACGAGCAGTACTTC. The full variable domain, in which reference TRBV30 and TRBJ2-7 provide the parts outside the CDR3, is SQTIHQWPATLVQPVGSPLSLECTVEGTSNPNLYWYRQAAGRGLQLLFYSVGIGQISSEVPQNLSASRPQDRQFILSSKKLLLSDSGFYLCAWSVGMYEQYFGPGTRLTVT.

This rearrangement joins TRBV5-1 to TRBJ1-4, with TRBD1 as a possible D gene (5 bases). Trimming stripped 1 base from V and 0 bases from J, with 7 bases between. Per the germline V gene, CDR1 is SGHRS and CDR2 is YFSETQ. This CDR3 region has 15 residues. The CDR3 is CASSLLGATNEKLFF. For the CDR3, the DNA is TGCGCCAGCAGCTTGCTAGGGGCAACTAATGAAAAACTGTTTTTT.

This clone was seen just once. This chain connects TRBV19 to TRBJ1-5, with no clear D. The CDR3 sequence is 14 residues long. Germline CDR1 is LNHDA and CDR2 is SQIVND (reference sequence). V was trimmed by 3 bases and J by 0 bases, leaving 6 bases between them. CDR3 nucleotide sequence: TGTGCCAGTAGTATCGGCAGTAGCAATCAGCCCCAGCATTTT. Amino acids: CASSIGSSNQPQHF.

The chain couples TRBV13 to TRBJ1-1, with D possibly TRBD1 on 5 matching bases. The V end lost 2 bases, the J end lost 3 bases, and 19 bases lay between the germline ends. Germline V lookup: CDR1 PRHDT, CDR2 FYEKMQ (reference sequence). CDR3 length: 17 amino acids. The CDR3 loop is CASSLMGGRGLDTEAFF. As DNA, the CDR3 is TGTGCCAGCAGCTTAATGGGGGGGAGGGGATTGGACACTGAAGCTTTCTTT.

This clone was seen more than once but under ten times. The chain couples TRBV4-1 to TRBJ1-6; D gene ambiguous. The CDR3 sequence is 17 residues long. The germline CDR1 and CDR2 sequences are MGHRA and YSYEKL. Trimming took off 0 bases at V and 3 bases at J, with 12 bases between the two ends. CDR3 sequence reads: CASSQEDSGNYNSPLHF. For the CDR3, the DNA is TGCGCCAGCAGCCAAGAGGATTCGGGCAACTATAATTCACCCCTCCACTTT.

The rearrangement links TRBV6-1 to TRBJ2-7; D ambiguous. The CDR3 covers 11 residues. The germline V gene has CDR1 MNHNS and CDR2 SASEGT. V was cut by 2 bases and J by 7 bases, with 6 bases left in between. The CDR3 nucleotides are TGTGCCAGCAGTGAATTGGGGGAGCAGTACTTC. Its translation: CASSELGEQYF.

The chain links TRBV2 to TRBJ1-2, with 10 bases that match TRBD1. This CDR3 has 13 amino acids. V lost 5 bases to trimming and J lost 8 bases; unmatched junction nucleotides: 5. Germline V gene sequence: CDR1 SNHLY, CDR2 FYNNEI. The CDR3 loop reads CASSLGTGVGYTF. CDR3 in DNA: TGTGCCAGCAGTTTAGGGACAGGGGTCGGCTACACCTTC.

CDR3 sequence: CASSEGGARANYGYTF. The DNA for the CDR3 is TGTGCCAGCAGTGAAGGGGGTGCCAGAGCTAACTATGGCTACACCTTC. The rearrangement links TRBV6-1 to TRBJ1-2; D uncertain. CDR1 and CDR2 from the germline V gene are MNHNS and SASEGT. The CDR3 loop spans 16 amino acids. V shed 1 base and J shed 0 bases, with 12 bases lying between them.

This clone was recorded a few times. This chain links TRBV5-1 with TRBJ1-2, with a tentative D call TRBD1 (6 bases). Looked up from germline, CDR1 is SGHRS and CDR2 is YFSETQ. This CDR3 is 17 amino acids long. Trimming shortened V by 1 base and J by 4 bases, and 20 bases separated the two germline ends. The CDR3: CASSLQVPTDRSYGYTF. Written as DNA, the CDR3 is TGCGCCAGCAGCTTGCAAGTGCCTACGGACAGAAGCTATGGCTACACCTTC.

This clone was picked up one time. The V gene is TRBV27, the J gene TRBJ2-1; 7 nucleotides agree with TRBD1. The CDR3 is 15 residues long. The germline V gene encodes CDR1 MNHEY and CDR2 SMNVEV (reference sequence). Trimming at V came to 5 bases and at J to 8 bases, leaving 12 bases not matched to a gene. CDR3 residues: CASSPPYQGVDEQFF. The DNA of the CDR3 is TGTGCCAGCAGTCCGCCATATCAGGGGGTGGATGAGCAGTTCTTC.

This chain uses TRBV7-9 with TRBJ1-1, with 7 bases matching TRBD1. Trimming at V came to 1 base and at J to 5 bases, leaving 7 bases not matched to a gene. The CDR3 is 15 residues long. Germline V gene sequence: CDR1 SEHNR, CDR2 FQNEAQ (reference sequence). This CDR3 is CASSLGGGGGTEAFF. The CDR3 nucleotides read TGTGCCAGCAGCTTAGGTGGAGGGGGCGGAACTGAAGCTTTCTTT.

The rearrangement joins TRBV30 to TRBJ1-1, with D possibly being TRBD1 (5 bases). CDR3 length: 13 amino acids. V was shortened by 2 bases and J by 3 bases, with 10 bases between the two germline ends. Germline loops: CDR1 GTSNPN, CDR2 SVGIG (reference sequence). This CDR3 reads CAWSKGSYTEAFF. Written as DNA, the CDR3 is TGTGCCTGGAGTAAGGGGTCTTACACTGAAGCTTTCTTT.

The chain uses TRBV25-1 and TRBJ2-7, with 7 bases that match TRBD1. Looked up from germline, CDR1 is MGHDK and CDR2 is SYGVNS. This CDR3 contains 16 residues. Trimming removed 3 bases from V and 3 bases from J; junction bases left unmatched: 11. CDR3 sequence reads: CASSDAGNRGDYEQYF. The DNA for the CDR3 is TGTGCCAGCAGTGATGCCGGGAACAGGGGAGACTACGAGCAGTACTTC.

J is TRBJ1-2 and V is TRBV9; the D is unclear. Germline CDR1 reads SGDLS; CDR2 reads YYNGEE. CDR3 length: 11 residues. V lost 3 bases and J lost 4, with 4 bases in between. The CDR3 loop is CASSGTYGYTF. The CDR3 nucleotides are TGTGCCAGCAGCGGGACCTATGGCTACACCTTC.

The chain uses TRBV28 and TRBJ2-7, with 12 bases fitting TRBD1. The V segment lost 4 bases and the J segment 9 bases; nucleotides outside the gene matches: 7. This CDR3 has 14 residues. CDR1 MDHEN and CDR2 SYDVKM come from the germline V gene. CDR3 nucleotides: TGTGCCAGCAGTTCCGGGACAGGGGGCGTCGGGCAGTACTTC. Translated: CASSSGTGGVGQYF.

The genes are TRBV30 and TRBJ2-4; D is unresolved. This CDR3 has 11 amino acids. V lost 1 base and J 6 bases, leaving 4 bases between the germline ends. Germline values: CDR1 GTSNPN, CDR2 SVGIG (reference sequence). The CDR3 loop is CAWSEGNIQYF. The CDR3 DNA follows: TGTGCCTGGAGTGAGGGAAACATTCAGTACTTC.